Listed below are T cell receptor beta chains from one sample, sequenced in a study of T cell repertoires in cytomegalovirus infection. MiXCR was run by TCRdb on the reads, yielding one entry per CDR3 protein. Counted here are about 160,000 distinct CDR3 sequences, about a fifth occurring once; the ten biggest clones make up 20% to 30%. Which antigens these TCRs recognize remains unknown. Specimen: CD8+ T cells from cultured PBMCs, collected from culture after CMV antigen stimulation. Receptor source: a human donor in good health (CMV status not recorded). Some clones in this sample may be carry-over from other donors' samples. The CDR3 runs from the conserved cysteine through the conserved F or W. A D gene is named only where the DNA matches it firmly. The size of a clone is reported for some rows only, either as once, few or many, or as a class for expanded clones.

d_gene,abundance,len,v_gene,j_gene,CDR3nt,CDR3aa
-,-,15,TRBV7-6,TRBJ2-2,TGTGCCAGCAGCCAGCAAAGGCATAACACCGGGGAGCTGTTTTTT,CASSQQRHNTGELFF
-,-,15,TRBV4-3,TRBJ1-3,TGCGCCAGCAGCCAAGACGATGCCGCAGGAAACACCATATATTTT,CASSQDDAAGNTIYF
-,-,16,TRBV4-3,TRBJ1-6,TGCGCCAGCAGCCAAGATGCCTCTTTTAGCGGTTCACCCCTCCACTTT,CASSQDASFSGSPLHF
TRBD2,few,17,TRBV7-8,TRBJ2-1,TGTGCCAGCAGCAAATACACCGGACTAGCGGGTTACAATGAGCAGTTCTTC,CASSKYTGLAGYNEQFF
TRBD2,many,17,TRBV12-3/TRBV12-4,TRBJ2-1,TGTGCCAGCAGCCTCTTCGGACTAGCGGGGGGGTTTGGTGAGCAGTTCTTC,CASSLFGLAGGFGEQFF
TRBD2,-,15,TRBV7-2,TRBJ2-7,TGTGCCAGCAGCCCCTGGGGGGGAGGACTCTACGAGCAGTACTTC,CASSPWGGGLYEQYF
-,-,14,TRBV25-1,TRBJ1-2,TGTGCCAGCAGTGCCCCCCTTAGGCCTGGGGGCTACACCTTC,CASSAPLRPGGYTF
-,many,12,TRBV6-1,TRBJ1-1,TGTGCCAGCAGTCAACCGGGCCTTGAAGCTTTCTTT,CASSQPGLEAFF
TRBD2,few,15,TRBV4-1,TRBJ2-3,TGCGCCAGCAGCCACGCGCTAGCGGGGGCAGATACGCAGTATTTT,CASSHALAGADTQYF
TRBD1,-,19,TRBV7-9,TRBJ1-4,TGTGCCAGCAGCTCCTCTTTGCCGGGACAGGGATTGACGCGTGAAAAACTGTTTTTT,CASSSSLPGQGLTREKLFF
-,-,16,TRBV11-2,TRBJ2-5,TGTGCCAGCAGCCCCATTCCCCGGGACACCGAGGGGACCCAGTACTTC,CASSPIPRDTEGTQYF
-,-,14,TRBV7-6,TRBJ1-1,TGTGCCAGCAGCGAAGTCGCAGGGCTGCGACCAGCTTTCTTT,CASSEVAGLRPAFF
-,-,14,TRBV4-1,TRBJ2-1,TGCGCCAGCAGCCCACCCGGTTATATGAATGAGCAGTTCTTC,CASSPPGYMNEQFF
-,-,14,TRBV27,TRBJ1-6,TGTGCCAGCAGGGGAGGACATTATAATTCACCCCTCCACTTT,CASRGGHYNSPLHF
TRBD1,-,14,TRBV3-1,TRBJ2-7,TGTGCCAGCAGCACCGGGACAGGTTCCTACGAGCAGTACTTC,CASSTGTGSYEQYF
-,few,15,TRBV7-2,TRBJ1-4,TGTGCCAGCAGCTTAGTACCCGCAACTAATGAAAAACTGTTTTTT,CASSLVPATNEKLFF
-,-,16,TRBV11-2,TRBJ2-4,TGTGCCAGCAGCCCTCGGACCCGCCAAGCCAAAAACATTCAGTACTTC,CASSPRTRQAKNIQYF
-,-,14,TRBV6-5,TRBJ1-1,TGTGCCAGCAGTTACGGGGGAGGGTGGACTGAAGCTTTCTTT,CASSYGGGWTEAFF
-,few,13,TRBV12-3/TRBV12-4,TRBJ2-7,TGTGCCAGCAGTCCCGCCCTCGGCTACGAGCAGTACTTC,CASSPALGYEQYF
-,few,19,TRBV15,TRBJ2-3,TGTGCCACCAGCAGAGATTTGAGTGGCAGCCCAATTCGCACAGATACGCAGTATTTT,CATSRDLSGSPIRTDTQYF
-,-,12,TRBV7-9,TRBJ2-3,TGTGCCAGCAGCCCGGGTGGGCGAACGCAGTATTTT,CASSPGGRTQYF
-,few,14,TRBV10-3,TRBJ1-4,TGTGCCATCGGCCCGACAGGCAGCTATGAAAAACTGTTTTTT,CAIGPTGSYEKLFF